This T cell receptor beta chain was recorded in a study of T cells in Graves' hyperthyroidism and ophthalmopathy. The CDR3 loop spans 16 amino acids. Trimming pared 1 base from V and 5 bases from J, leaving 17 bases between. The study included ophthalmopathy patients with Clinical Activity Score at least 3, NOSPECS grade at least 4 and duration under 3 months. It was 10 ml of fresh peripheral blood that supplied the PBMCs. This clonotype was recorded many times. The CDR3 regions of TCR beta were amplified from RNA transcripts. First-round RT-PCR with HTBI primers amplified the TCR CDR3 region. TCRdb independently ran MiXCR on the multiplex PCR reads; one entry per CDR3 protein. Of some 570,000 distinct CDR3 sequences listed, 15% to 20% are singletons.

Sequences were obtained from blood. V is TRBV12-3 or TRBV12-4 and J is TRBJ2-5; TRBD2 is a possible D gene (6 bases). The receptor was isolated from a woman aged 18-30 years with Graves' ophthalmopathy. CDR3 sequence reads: CASSLGGTTTSETQYF. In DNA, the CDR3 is TGTGCCAGCAGTTTAGGCGGGACGACGACCTCGGAGACCCAGTACTTC.